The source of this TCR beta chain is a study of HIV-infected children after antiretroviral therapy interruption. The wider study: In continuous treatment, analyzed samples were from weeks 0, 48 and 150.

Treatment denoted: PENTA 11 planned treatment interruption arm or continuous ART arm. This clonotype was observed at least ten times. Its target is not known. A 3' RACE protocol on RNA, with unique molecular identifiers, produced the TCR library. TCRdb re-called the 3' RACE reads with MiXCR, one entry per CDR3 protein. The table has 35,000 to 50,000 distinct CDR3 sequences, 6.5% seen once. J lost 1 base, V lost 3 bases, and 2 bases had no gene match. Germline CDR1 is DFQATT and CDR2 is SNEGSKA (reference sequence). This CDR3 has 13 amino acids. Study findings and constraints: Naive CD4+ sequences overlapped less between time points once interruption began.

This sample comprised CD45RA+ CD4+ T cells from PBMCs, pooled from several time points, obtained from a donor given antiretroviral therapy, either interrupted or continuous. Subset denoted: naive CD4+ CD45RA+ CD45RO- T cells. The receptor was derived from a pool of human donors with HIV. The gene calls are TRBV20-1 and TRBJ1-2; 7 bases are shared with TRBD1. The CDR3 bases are TGCAGTGCTAGGCACAGGGGTAACTATGGCTACACCTTC. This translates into CSARHRGNYGYTF.